The source of this T cell receptor beta chain is a study of blood T cells in healthy people across ages. Overall study results and limits: Age advanced and TCR beta diversity per million T cells fell, roughly linearly. Unknown CMV status may confound age-related changes in expanded clones.

This clonotype has a handful of counts. What it recognizes is unknown. The CDR3 spans 15 residues. V was cut by 1 base and J by 3 bases, with 12 bases left in between. Germline CDR1 reads SGHTA; CDR2 reads FQGNSA. PCR was performed a second time for about 6 to 11 cycles using a sample-barcoded 5' primer and a J-beta primer mix. A tag from a template-switch adaptor with 12 random nucleotides marked each cDNA molecule. Each CDR3 protein gets one entry after TCRdb re-called the 5' RACE reads with MiXCR. The sample has approximately 880,000 distinct CDR3 sequences; about 48% are singletons. Sequencing was done on a sample of blood. This receptor was identified in a man aged 30-40 years in good health. The chain carries TRBV7-2 and TRBJ2-5; perhaps TRBD1 as D (7 bases). The CDR3 reads CASSLGGDRKETQYF. The CDR3 bases are TGTGCCAGCAGCTTAGGCGGGGACAGAAAAGAGACCCAGTACTTC.